The entry below gives a single TCR beta chain sequence along with its context. Its antigen is unidentified. This entry comes from a study of chemoradiotherapy in HPV16-positive cancers. Study context: A couple of HPV16-positive patients' cells yielded candidate HPV-specific clones and common motifs. Study-wide results and limits: Candidate HPV-specific clones and E7-related TCR motifs grew in tumor during treatment. The functional HPV-specific definition rests on just two HPV16-positive patients. For HPV16-positive patients, expanding HPV-responsive T cells associated with longer recurrence-free survival.

This CDR3 comprises 14 residues. The V gene's germline CDR1 is GTSNPN and CDR2 SVGIG (reference sequence). V lost 0 bases, J lost 3 bases, and 10 bases lay in between. TCRdb's table, derived via immunoSEQ multiplex PCR, lists solely in-frame clones and lacks some. The repertoire has about 4,800 clones, roughly nine tenths of them found once; the top ten carry roughly 2.7%. The source is a human donor with HPV-associated anogenital cancer. Material: tumor tissue, obtained from a patient who underwent chemoradiotherapy. The chain carries TRBV30 and TRBJ2-3; D is possibly TRBD2 (6 bases). CDR3 in amino acids: CAWSVGAGTDTQYF. CDR3 in DNA: TGTGCCTGGAGTGTAGGTGCGGGAACAGATACGCAGTATTTT.